The clone carrying this T cell receptor (beta chain) came up many times. The antigen is not known. TCRdb redid the calling of the 5' RACE reads with MiXCR, one entry per CDR3 protein. This sample carries 690,000 or so distinct CDR3 sequences, approximately 6.1% of them seen once, and the ten largest clones take around 1.7%. This CDR3 is built from 15 residues. Germline V lookup: CDR1 SGHAT, CDR2 FQNNGV. Unmatched junction bases numbered 5, after V lost 4 bases and J lost 5 bases. The data derive from a study of identical twins. Whole-study results and caveats: Rather than following the same donors, the conclusions depended on cross-sectional statistical analysis. Fewer insertions marked abundant cord blood beta clonotypes; young adult naive trended weakly, memory not at all.

The TCR originated in a man between 18 and 29 years old in good health. This chain joins TRBV11-2 and TRBJ2-5; 12 nucleotides line up with TRBD1. Sequencing input: naive T cells sorted from blood. CDR3 sequence reads: CASSSGTGGSETQYF. The CDR3 DNA follows: TGTGCCAGCAGCTCGGGGACAGGGGGCTCGGAGACCCAGTACTTC. The whole variable domain, remainder taken from reference TRBV11-2 and TRBJ2-5, is EAGVAQSPRYKIIEKRQSVAFWCNPISGHATLYWYQQILGQGPKLLIQFQNNGVVDDSQLPKDRFSAERLKGVDSTLKIQPAKLEDSAVYLCASSSGTGGSETQYFGPGTRLLVL.